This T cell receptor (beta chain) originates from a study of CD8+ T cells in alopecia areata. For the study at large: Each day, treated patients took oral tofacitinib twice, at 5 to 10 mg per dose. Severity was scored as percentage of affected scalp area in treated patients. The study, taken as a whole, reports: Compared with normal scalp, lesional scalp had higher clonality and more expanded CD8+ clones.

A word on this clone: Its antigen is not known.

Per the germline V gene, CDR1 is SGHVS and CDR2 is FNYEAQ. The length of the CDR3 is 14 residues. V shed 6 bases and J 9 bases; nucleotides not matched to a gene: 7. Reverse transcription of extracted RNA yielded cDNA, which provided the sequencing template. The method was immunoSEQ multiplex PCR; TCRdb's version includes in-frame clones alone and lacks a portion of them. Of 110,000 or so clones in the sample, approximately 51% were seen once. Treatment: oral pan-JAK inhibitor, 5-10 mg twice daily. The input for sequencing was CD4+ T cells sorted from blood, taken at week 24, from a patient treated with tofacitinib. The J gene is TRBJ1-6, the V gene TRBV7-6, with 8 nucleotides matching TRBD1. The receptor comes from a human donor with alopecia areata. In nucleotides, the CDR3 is TGTGCCAGCAGACCGCAGGGGGCCTTTTCACCCCTCCACTTT. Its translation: CASRPQGAFSPLHF.